The 18 T cell receptor beta chains given below trace back to one sample, sequenced in a study of cytomegalovirus exposure and HLA in healthy donors. Primers for the PCR totalled 60 Vbeta and 13 Jbeta. The assay was immunoSEQ multiplex PCR, and TCRdb's table has in-frame clones only and misses some. The sample includes fewer than 150,000 clones, about 78% of them seen just once. The sequenced material came from PBMCs. The receptor source for this set is a middle-aged man in good health and CMV-seronegative.

V gene TRBV11-2 combines with J gene TRBJ2-7; D remains ambiguous. This CDR3 is 14 amino acids long. With 1 base removed from V and 4 bases from J, the gap between germline ends came to 11 bases. Germline V gives CDR1 SGHAT, CDR2 FQNNGV. The CDR3 spells CASSLGGNPYEQYF. The CDR3 DNA sequence: TGTGCCAGCAGCTTAGGCGGAAACCCTTACGAGCAGTACTTC.

This clone was seen more than once but under ten times. The chain employs TRBV7-9 and TRBJ1-1, with TRBD1 matching over 11 bases. Germline V gene sequence: CDR1 SEHNR, CDR2 FQNEAQ (reference sequence). CDR3 size: 15 residues. V was pared by 5 bases and J by 6 bases, with 8 bases of the junction left unmatched. In nucleotides, the CDR3 is TGTGCCAGCAGCCTACGGACAGGGGGCCCCGCTGAAGCTTTCTTT. Protein sequence: CASSLRTGGPAEAFF.

This clone was recorded a few times. This chain joins TRBV4-1 and TRBJ1-5, with a possible D match to TRBD1 (6 bases). CDR1 MGHRA and CDR2 YSYEKL come from the germline V gene. The CDR3 length is 15 residues. Trimming left V 2 bases short and J 5 bases short, with 13 bases between. The CDR3 region is CASSQSKQGHQPQHF. The CDR3 nucleotides are TGCGCCAGCAGCCAATCTAAACAGGGCCATCAGCCCCAGCATTTT.

The chain carries TRBV7-2 and TRBJ2-2; D is perhaps TRBD2 (6 bases). V shed 5 bases and J shed 4 bases, with 11 bases lying between them. Germline lookup yields CDR1 SGHTA and CDR2 FQGNSA. This CDR3 spans 14 amino acids. DNA for the CDR3: TGTGCCAGCAGCCCTTTGGGAGGCACCGGGGAGCTGTTTTTT. Encoded protein: CASSPLGGTGELFF.

This chain uses TRBV13 with TRBJ2-7; D is unclear. V lost 0 bases, J lost 2 bases, and 11 bases lay in between. Germline V CDR1 and CDR2: PRHDT, FYEKMQ (reference sequence). The CDR3 sequence is 15 residues long. CDR3 residues: CASSLGAQATYEQYF. The CDR3 DNA is TGTGCCAGCAGCTTAGGAGCCCAGGCGACCTACGAGCAGTACTTC.

The gene calls are TRBV28 and TRBJ1-3, with D tentatively TRBD1 (6 bases). CDR3 length equals 13 residues. V was shortened by 10 bases and J by 3 bases, with 13 bases between the two germline ends. CDR1 is MDHEN, CDR2 SYDVKM, per germline. CDR3 DNA sequence: TGTGCCACCCTCCAGGGGAGTGGAAACACCATATATTTT. Amino acid sequence: CATLQGSGNTIYF.

This clone was seen once. This chain joins TRBV7-8 and TRBJ1-2; maybe TRBD1 (5 bases). The CDR3 has 15 amino acids. Trimming cost V 0 bases and J 4 bases, with 12 bases left between them. The V gene's germline CDR1 is SGHVS and CDR2 FQNEAQ. CDR3 in amino acids: CASSLAGRVGYGYTF. DNA for the CDR3: TGTGCCAGCAGCTTAGCGGGCAGGGTTGGCTATGGCTACACCTTC.

This clone is a singleton in its sample. J is TRBJ2-3 and V is TRBV5-4; no reliable D call. V dropped 2 bases and J dropped 4 bases, with 14 bases sitting between them. The CDR3 sequence is 15 residues long. Germline V gives CDR1 SGHNT, CDR2 YYREEE (reference sequence). The chain's CDR3 is CASSFVGRSADTQYF. The CDR3 DNA reads TGTGCCAGCAGCTTCGTAGGTAGGAGTGCAGATACGCAGTATTTT.

CDR3 nucleotides: TGTGCCAGTAGTCCGGGACAGCCCACCGGGGAGCTGTTTTTT. Protein product: CASSPGQPTGELFF. The rearrangement uses TRBV19 and TRBJ2-2, with 7 bases fitting TRBD1. Germline V gene data show CDR1 as LNHDA and CDR2 as SQIVND (reference sequence). The CDR3 is 14 residues long. Trimming cost V 5 bases and J 4 bases; bases outside gene matches: 4.

This chain links TRBV28 with TRBJ2-1, with 7 bases that match TRBD2. The germline V gene encodes CDR1 MDHEN and CDR2 SYDVKM. This CDR3 is 13 amino acids long. Trimming removed 3 bases from V and 10 bases from J; junction bases left unmatched: 6. In DNA, the CDR3 is TGTGCCAGCAGTTTCGGGGGAGCGGGGGAGCAGTTCTTC. Residues: CASSFGGAGEQFF.

This clone was counted once. This chain joins TRBV29-1 and TRBJ2-5; D is ambiguous. Matching the DNA end better, TRBJ2-7 makes the J call doubtful. Germline CDR1 SQVTM, CDR2 ANQGSEA. CDR3 length equals 11 residues. Here the CDR3 DNA reads TGCAGCGCGACGCTACAGTACGAGCAGTACTTC. Translated, it gives CSATLQYEQYF.

This clone appeared a few times. V gene TRBV11-2 combines with J gene TRBJ2-5, with D perhaps matching TRBD1 (6 bases). The CDR3 has 17 amino acids. Germline V gene sequence: CDR1 SGHAT, CDR2 FQNNGV. Deletions cut 0 bases from V and 0 bases from J, with 14 bases between. In DNA form, the CDR3 reads TGTGCCAGCAGCTTAGATCTGAGCAGGGGAGACCAAGAGACCCAGTACTTC. Translated: CASSLDLSRGDQETQYF.

This chain joins TRBV29-1 and TRBJ2-1; 12 bases are a match to TRBD2. The CDR3 has 15 residues. Germline-derived CDR1 and CDR2 are SQVTM and ANQGSEA. The junction had 8 bases not matched to a gene; V was cut back by 4 bases and J by 7 bases. The CDR3 nucleotides are TGCAGCGTTGGGGCACTAGCGGGAGGACGGAATGAGCAGTTCTTC. Translation gives CSVGALAGGRNEQFF.

The genes are TRBV19 and TRBJ2-5; 10 nucleotides line up with TRBD2. V was clipped by 3 bases and J by 9 bases; unmatched bases: 4. The germline gives CDR1 LNHDA, CDR2 SQIVND (reference sequence). The CDR3 consists of 13 residues. In DNA, the CDR3 is TGTGCCAGTAGTATGCAGCGGGAGGGCGCCCAGTACTTC. It translates to CASSMQREGAQYF.

The genes are TRBV7-2 and TRBJ2-2; 10 positions agree with TRBD1. The CDR3 contains 16 residues. The junction had 9 bases not matched to a gene; V was cut back by 4 bases and J by 7 bases. Looked up from germline, CDR1 is SGHTA and CDR2 is FQGNSA. CDR3 residues: CASSWDRGSGSGELFF. Written as DNA, the CDR3 is TGTGCCAGCAGCTGGGACAGGGGAAGTGGTAGCGGGGAGCTGTTTTTT.

The chain recombines TRBV9 with TRBJ2-1; 11 bases are shared with TRBD2. Germline-derived CDR1 and CDR2 are SGDLS and YYNGEE. Germline trimming cut 4 bases from V and 6 bases from J; bases unmatched to any gene: 15. The CDR3 is made up of 18 amino acids. This CDR3 is CASSPRPKTSGIANEQFF. CDR3 DNA sequence: TGTGCCAGCAGCCCCCGCCCGAAGACTAGCGGGATCGCCAATGAGCAGTTCTTC.

The chain links TRBV11-2 to TRBJ2-5; D is unresolved. Trimming took 2 bases from V and 5 from J, leaving 15 bases between them. Germline CDR1 SGHAT, CDR2 FQNNGV. This CDR3 is 15 amino acids long. As DNA, the CDR3 is TGTGCCAGCAGCTTATATGGGCAGACCTGGGAGACCCAGTACTTC. As protein: CASSLYGQTWETQYF.

V and J are TRBV10-3 and TRBJ2-3, with 15 bases identical to TRBD2. With 0 bases clipped from V and 4 bases from J, the junction kept 2 bases outside the gene matches. This CDR3 is built from 17 residues. Germline V CDR1 and CDR2: ENHRY, SYGVKD. CDR3 in amino acids: CAISESWTSGRADTQYF. The CDR3 bases are TGTGCCATCAGTGAGTCCTGGACTAGCGGGAGGGCAGATACGCAGTATTTT.